This paragraph reports one T cell receptor (beta chain). The sample belongs to a study of identical twins. CDR3 length equals 16 residues. Germline trimming cut 2 bases from V and 0 bases from J; bases unmatched to any gene: 6. CDR1 and CDR2 (germline): WSHSY, SAAADI. A single record per CDR3 protein comes from TCRdb applying MiXCR to the 5' RACE reads. The table includes about 450,000 distinct CDR3 sequences, around 18% detected once. The sequenced sample was naive T cells sorted from blood. This sequence was found in a man aged 45 to 65 in good health. This rearrangement joins TRBV10-2 to TRBJ2-7, with TRBD2 identical over 8 bases. The CDR3 region is CASSEKGTRGSYEQYF. The CDR3 nucleotides are TGCGCCAGCAGTGAGAAGGGGACTAGAGGCTCCTACGAGCAGTACTTC.